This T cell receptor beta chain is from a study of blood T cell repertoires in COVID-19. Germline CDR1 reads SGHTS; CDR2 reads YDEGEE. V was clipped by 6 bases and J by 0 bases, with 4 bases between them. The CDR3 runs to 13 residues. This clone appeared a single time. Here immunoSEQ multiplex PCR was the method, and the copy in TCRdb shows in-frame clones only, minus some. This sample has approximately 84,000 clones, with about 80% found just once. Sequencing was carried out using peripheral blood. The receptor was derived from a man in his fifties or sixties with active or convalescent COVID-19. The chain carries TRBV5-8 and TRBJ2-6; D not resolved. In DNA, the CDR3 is TGTGCCAGCACCCTCTCTGGGGCCAACGTCCTGACTTTC. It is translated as CASTLSGANVLTF. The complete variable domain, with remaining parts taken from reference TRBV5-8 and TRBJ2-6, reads EAGVTQSPTHLIKTRGQQATLRCSPISGHTSVYWYQQALGLGLQFLLWYDEGEERNRGNFPPRFSGRQFPNYSSELNVNALELEDSALYLCASTLSGANVLTFGAGSRLTVL.